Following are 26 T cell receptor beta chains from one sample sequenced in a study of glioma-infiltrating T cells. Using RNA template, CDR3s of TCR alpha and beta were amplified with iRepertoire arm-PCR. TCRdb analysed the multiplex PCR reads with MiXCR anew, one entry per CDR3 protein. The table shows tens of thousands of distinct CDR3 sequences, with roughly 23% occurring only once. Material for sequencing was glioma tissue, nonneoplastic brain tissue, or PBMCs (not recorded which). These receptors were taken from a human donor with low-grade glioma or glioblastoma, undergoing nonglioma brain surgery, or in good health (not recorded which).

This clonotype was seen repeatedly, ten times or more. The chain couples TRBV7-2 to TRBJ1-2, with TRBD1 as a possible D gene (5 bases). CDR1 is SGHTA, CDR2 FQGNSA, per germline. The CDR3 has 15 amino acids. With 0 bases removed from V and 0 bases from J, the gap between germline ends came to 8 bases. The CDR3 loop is CASSLAGDPNYGYTF. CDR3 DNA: TGTGCCAGCAGCTTAGCGGGGGACCCTAACTATGGCTACACCTTC.

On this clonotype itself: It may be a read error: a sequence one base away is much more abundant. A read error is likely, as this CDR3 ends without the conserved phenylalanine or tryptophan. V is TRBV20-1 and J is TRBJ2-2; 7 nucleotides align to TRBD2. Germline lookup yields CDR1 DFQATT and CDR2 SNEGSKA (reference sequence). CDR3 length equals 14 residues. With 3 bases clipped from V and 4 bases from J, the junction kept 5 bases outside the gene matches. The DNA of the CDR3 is TGCAGTGCTAGTGGTTGGGGGGGCACCGGGGAGCTGTTTCTT. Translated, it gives CSASGWGGTGELFL.

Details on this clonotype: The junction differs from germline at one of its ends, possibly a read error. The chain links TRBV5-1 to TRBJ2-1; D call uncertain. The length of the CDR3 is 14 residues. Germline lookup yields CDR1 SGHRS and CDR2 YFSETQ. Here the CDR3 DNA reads TGCGCCAGCCGCTTGGTTCCTGACTCGGTTGAGCAGTTCTTC. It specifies CASRLVPDSVEQFF.

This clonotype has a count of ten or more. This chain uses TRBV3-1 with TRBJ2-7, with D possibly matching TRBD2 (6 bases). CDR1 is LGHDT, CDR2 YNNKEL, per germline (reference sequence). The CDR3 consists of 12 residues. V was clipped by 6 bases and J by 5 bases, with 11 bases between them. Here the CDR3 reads CASSRRAHEQYF. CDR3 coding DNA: TGTGCCAGCAGTCGGAGGGCTCACGAGCAGTACTTC.

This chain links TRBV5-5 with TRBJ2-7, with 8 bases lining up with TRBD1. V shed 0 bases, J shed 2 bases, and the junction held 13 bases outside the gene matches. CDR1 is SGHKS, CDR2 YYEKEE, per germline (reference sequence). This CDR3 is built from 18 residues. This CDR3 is CASSLAETGDLLTYEQYF. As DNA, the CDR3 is TGTGCCAGCAGCTTGGCCGAGACAGGGGACCTATTAACCTACGAGCAGTACTTC.

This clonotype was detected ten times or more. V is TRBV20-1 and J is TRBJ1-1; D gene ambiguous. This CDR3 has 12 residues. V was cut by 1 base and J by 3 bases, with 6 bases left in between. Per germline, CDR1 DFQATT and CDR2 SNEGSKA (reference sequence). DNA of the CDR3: TGCAGTGCTAGAGGGACTTACACTGAAGCTTTCTTT. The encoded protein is CSARGTYTEAFF.

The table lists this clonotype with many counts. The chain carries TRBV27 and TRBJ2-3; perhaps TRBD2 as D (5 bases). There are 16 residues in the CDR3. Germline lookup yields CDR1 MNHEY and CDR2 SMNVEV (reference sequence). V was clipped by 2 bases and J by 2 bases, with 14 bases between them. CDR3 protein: CASSLLGRGATDTQYF. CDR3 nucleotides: TGTGCCAGCAGTTTACTAGGCCGGGGAGCCACAGATACGCAGTATTTT.

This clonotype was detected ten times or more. The CDR3, as DNA: TGTGCCAGCAGCCGAGGGACAGGGATGAGTGAAGCTTTCTTT. As protein: CASSRGTGMSEAFF. V and J are TRBV3-1 and TRBJ1-1, with 9 bases fitting TRBD1. CDR1 is LGHDT, CDR2 YNNKEL, per germline (reference sequence). CDR3 length: 14 residues. V lost 4 bases and J lost 7; bases outside the gene matches: 7.

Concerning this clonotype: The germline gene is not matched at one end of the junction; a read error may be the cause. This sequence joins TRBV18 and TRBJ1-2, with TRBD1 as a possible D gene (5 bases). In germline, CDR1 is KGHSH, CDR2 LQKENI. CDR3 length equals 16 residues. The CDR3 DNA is TGTGCCAGGTCACTGAGCCGGTCGCAGGGCGAGTATGGCTACACCTTC. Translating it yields CARSLSRSQGEYGYTF.

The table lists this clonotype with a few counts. CDR3 region: CASSQQGSAKNIQYF. The CDR3, as DNA: TGTGCCAGCAGCCAACAGGGGTCGGCCAAAAACATTCAGTACTTC. The V and J genes are TRBV4-2 and TRBJ2-4; D may be TRBD1 (6 bases). CDR1 LGHNA and CDR2 YNFKEQ come from the germline V gene. V lost 2 bases to trimming and J lost 1 base, with 9 bases between them. This CDR3 has 15 residues.

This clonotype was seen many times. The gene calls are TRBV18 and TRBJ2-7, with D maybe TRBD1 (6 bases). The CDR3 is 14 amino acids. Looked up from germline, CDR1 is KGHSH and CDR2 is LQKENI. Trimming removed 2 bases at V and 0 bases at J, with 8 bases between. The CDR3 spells CASSPGQNSYEQYF. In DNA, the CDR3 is TGTGCCAGCTCACCAGGACAGAACTCCTACGAGCAGTACTTC.

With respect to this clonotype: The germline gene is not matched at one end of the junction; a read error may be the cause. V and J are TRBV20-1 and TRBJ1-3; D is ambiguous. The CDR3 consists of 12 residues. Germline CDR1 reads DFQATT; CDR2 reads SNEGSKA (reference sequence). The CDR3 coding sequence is TGCAGTGCTAGAGGGGGAGGAGACACCATATGTTTT. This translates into CSARGGGDTICF.

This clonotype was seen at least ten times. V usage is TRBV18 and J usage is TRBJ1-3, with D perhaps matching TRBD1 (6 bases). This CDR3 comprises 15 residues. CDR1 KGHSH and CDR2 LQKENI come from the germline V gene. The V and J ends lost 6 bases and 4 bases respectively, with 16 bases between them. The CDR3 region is CASSDSHQPGNTIYF. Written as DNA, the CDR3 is TGTGCCAGCTCGGACAGTCACCAACCGGGAAACACCATATATTTT. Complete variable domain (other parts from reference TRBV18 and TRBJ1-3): NAGVMQNPRHLVRRRGQEARLRCSPMKGHSHVYWYRQLPEEGLKFMVYLQKENIIDESGMPKERFSAEFPKEGPSILRIQQVVRGDSAAYFCASSDSHQPGNTIYFGEGSWLTVV.

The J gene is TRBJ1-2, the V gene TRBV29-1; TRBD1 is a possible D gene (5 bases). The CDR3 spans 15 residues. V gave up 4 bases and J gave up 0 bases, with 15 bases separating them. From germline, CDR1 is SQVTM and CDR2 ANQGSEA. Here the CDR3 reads CSVVMIGDSNYGYTF. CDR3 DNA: TGCAGCGTTGTGATGATTGGGGACTCTAACTATGGCTACACCTTC.

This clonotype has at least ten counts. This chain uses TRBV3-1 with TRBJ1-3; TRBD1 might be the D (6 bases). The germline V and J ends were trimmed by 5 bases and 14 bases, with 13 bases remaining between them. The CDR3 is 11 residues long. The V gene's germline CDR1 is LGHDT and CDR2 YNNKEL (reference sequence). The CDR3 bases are TGTGCCAGCAGCTCCCGACAGGTCGTATATTTT. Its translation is CASSSRQVVYF. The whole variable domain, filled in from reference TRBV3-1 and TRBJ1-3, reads DTAVSQTPKYLVTQMGNDKSIKCEQNLGHDTMYWYKQDSKKFLKIMFSYNNKELIINETVPNRFSPKSPDKAHLNLHINSLELGDSAVYFCASSSRQVVYFGEGSWLTVV.

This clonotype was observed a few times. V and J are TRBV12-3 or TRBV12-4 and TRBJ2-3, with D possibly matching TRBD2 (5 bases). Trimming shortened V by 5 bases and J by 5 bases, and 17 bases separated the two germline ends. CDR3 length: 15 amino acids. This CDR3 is CASSPRQKRGDTQYF. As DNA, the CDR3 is TGTGCCAGCAGTCCACGACAAAAACGGGGAGATACGCAGTATTTT.

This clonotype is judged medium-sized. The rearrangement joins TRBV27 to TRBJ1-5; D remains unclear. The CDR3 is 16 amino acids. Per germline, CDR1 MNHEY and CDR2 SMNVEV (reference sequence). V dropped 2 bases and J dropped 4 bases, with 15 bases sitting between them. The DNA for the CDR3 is TGTGCCAGCAGTTTACGGGCAGGTCTCCGAAATCAGCCCCAGCATTTT. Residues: CASSLRAGLRNQPQHF.

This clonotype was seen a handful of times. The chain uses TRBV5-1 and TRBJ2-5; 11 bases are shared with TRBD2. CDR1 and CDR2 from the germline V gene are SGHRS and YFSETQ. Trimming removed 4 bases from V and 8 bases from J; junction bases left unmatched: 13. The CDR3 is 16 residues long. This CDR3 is CASSLGTTSGKGTQYF. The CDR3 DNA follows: TGCGCCAGCAGCCTCGGGACGACTAGCGGGAAAGGCACCCAGTACTTC.

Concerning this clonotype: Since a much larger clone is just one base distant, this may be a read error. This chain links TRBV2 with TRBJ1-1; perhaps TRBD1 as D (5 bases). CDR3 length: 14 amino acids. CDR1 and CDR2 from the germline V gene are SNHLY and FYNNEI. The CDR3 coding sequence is TGTGCCAGCGCAGCGGGACGGCTGAACACTGGAGCTTTCTTT. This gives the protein CASAAGRLNTGAFF. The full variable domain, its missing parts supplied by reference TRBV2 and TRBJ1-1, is EPEVTQTPSHQVTQMGQEVILRCVPISNHLYFYWYRQILGQKVEFLVSFYNNEISEKSEIFDDQFSVERPDGSNFTLKIRSTKLEDSAMYFCASAAGRLNTGAFFGQGTRLTVV.

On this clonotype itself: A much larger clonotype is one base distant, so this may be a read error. Here the CDR3 DNA reads TGTGCCAGTAGTGCCTCAGGGACTAGAGGCTACGAGCAGTACTTC. This translates into CASSASGTRGYEQYF. This chain connects TRBV19 to TRBJ2-7; 8 bases line up with TRBD2. This CDR3 is built from 15 residues. Losses at the gene ends were 5 bases for V and 3 bases for J; bases not matched to a gene: 9. Looked up from germline, CDR1 is LNHDA and CDR2 is SQIVND (reference sequence). The full variable domain, completed using reference TRBV19 and TRBJ2-7, is DGGITQSPKYLFRKEGQNVTLSCEQNLNHDAMYWYRQDPGQGLRLIYYSQIVNDFQKGDIAEGYSVSREKKESFPLTVTSAQKNPTAFYLCASSASGTRGYEQYFGPGTRLTVT.

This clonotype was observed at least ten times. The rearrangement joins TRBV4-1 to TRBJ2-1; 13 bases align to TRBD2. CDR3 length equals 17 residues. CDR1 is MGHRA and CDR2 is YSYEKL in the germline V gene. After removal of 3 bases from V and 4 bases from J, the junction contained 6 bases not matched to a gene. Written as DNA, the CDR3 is TGCGCCAGCAGCCAGCAGCGGACTAGCGGGGGATACAATGAGCAGTTCTTC. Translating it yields CASSQQRTSGGYNEQFF.

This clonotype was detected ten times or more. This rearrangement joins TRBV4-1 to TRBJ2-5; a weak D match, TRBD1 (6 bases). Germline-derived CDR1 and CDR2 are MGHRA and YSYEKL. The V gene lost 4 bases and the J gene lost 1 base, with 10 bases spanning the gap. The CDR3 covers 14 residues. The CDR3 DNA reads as TGCGCCAGCAGCCCCCGGACAGCCCAAGAGACCCAGTACTTC. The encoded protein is CASSPRTAQETQYF.

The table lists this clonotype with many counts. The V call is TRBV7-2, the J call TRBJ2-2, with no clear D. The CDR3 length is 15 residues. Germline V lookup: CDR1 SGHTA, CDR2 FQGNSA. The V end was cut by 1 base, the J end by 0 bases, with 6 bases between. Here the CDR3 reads CASSLVVSNTGELFF. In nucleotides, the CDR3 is TGTGCCAGCAGCTTAGTAGTTTCGAACACCGGGGAGCTGTTTTTT. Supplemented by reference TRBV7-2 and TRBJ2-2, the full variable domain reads GAGVSQSPSNKVTEKGKDVELRCDPISGHTALYWYRQSLGQGLEFLIYFQGNSAPDKSGLPSDRFSAERTGGSVSTLTIQRTQQEDSAVYLCASSLVVSNTGELFFGEGSRLTVL.

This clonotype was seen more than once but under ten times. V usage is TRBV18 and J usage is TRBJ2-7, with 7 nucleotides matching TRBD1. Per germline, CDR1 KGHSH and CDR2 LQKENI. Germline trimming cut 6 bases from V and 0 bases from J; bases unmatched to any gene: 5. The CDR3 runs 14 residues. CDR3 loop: CASSPGQRSYEQYF. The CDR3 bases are TGTGCCAGCTCTCCGGGACAGCGCTCCTACGAGCAGTACTTC.

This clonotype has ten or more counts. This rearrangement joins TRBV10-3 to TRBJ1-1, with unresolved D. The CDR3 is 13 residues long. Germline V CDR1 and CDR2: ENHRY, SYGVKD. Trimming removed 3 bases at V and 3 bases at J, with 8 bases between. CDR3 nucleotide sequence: TGTGCCATCAGTGAAAACCCGGACACTGAAGCTTTCTTT. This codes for CAISENPDTEAFF.

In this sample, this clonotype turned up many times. As DNA, the CDR3 is TGTGCCAGCAGCCCCAACGGGGAGACCCAGTACTTC. Translated, it gives CASSPNGETQYF. This chain connects TRBV7-7 to TRBJ2-5, with unresolved D. CDR1 is SSHAT, CDR2 FNYEAQ, per germline (reference sequence). The germline V and J ends were trimmed by 5 bases and 5 bases, with 9 bases remaining between them. The CDR3 covers 12 residues.